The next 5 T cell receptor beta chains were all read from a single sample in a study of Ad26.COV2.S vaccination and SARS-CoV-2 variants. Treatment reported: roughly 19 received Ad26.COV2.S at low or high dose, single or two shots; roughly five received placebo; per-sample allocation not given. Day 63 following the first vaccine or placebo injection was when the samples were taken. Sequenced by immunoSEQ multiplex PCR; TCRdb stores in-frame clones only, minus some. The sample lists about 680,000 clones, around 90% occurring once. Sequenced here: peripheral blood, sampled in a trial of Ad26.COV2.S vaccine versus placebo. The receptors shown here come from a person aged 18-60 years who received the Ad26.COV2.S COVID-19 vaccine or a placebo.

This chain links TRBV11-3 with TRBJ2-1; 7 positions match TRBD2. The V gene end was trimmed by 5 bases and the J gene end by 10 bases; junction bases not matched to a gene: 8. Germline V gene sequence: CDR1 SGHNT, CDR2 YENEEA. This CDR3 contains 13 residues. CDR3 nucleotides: TGTGCCAGCAGCGGCGCGGGAGCAGGGGAGCAGTTCTTC. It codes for CASSGAGAGEQFF. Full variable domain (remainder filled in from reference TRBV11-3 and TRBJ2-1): EAGVVQSPRYKIIEKKQPVAFWCNPISGHNTLYWYLQNLGQGPELLIRYENEEAVDDSQLPKDRFSAERLKGVDSTLKIQPAELGDSAVYLCASSGAGAGEQFFGPGTRLTVL.

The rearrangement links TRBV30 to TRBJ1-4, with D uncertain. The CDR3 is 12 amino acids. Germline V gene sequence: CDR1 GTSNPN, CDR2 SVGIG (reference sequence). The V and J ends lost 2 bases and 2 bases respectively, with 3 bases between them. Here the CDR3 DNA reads TGTGCCTGGAGTCATACTAATGAAAAACTGTTTTTT. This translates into CAWSHTNEKLFF.

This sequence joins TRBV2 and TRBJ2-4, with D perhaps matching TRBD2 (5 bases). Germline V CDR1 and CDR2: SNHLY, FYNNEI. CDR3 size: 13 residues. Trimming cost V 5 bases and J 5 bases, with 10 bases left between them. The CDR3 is CASSLDGENIQYF. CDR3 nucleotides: TGTGCCAGCAGTTTGGACGGGGAAAACATTCAGTACTTC.

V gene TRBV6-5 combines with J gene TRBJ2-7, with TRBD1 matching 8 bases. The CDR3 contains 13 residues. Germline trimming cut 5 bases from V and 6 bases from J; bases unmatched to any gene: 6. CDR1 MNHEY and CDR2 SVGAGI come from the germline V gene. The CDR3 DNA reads TGTGCCAGCAGTCGGACAGGGCTGGGCGAGCAGTACTTC. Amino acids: CASSRTGLGEQYF.

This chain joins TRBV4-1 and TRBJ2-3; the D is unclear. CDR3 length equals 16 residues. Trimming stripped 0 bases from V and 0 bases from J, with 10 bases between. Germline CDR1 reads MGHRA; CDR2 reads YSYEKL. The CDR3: CASSQEKGSSTDTQYF. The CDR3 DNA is TGCGCCAGCAGCCAAGAAAAGGGATCTAGCACAGATACGCAGTATTTT.